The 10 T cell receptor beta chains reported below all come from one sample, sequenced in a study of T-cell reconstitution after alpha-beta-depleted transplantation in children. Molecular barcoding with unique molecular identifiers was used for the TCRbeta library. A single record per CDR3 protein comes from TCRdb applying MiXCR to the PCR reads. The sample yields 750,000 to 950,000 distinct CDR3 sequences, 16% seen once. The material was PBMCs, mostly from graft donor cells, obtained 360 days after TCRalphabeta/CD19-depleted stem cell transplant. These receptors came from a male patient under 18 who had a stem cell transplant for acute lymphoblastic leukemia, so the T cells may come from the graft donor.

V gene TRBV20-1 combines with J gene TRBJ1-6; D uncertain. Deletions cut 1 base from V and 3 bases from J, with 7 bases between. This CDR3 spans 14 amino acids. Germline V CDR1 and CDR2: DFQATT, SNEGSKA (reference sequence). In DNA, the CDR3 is TGCAGTGCTAGAGGACAAGTCTATAATTCACCCCTCCACTTT. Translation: CSARGQVYNSPLHF.

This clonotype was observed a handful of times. The CDR3 coding sequence is TGTGCCATCAGTGAGTCTAGCCAGGGACTGGGGGCCAACGTCCTGACTTTC. The encoded protein is CAISESSQGLGANVLTF. The chain links TRBV10-3 to TRBJ2-6; the D gene is possibly TRBD2 (6 bases). CDR1 ENHRY and CDR2 SYGVKD come from the germline V gene. The CDR3 extends over 17 amino acids. Trimming pared 0 bases from V and 4 bases from J, leaving 13 bases between.

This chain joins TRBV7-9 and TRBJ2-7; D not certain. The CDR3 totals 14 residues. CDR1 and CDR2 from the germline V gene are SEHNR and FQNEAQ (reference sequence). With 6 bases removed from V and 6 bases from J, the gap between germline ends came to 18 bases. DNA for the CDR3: TGTGCCAGCAGTATAGTAAGGGTGGCCGGCGAGCAGTACTTC. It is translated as CASSIVRVAGEQYF.

The CDR3 region is CSALTLPGSSYNEQFF. The CDR3 nucleotides read TGCAGTGCCCTCACTCTCCCGGGCTCTTCCTACAATGAGCAGTTCTTC. The chain carries TRBV20-1 and TRBJ2-1; D unresolved. Trimming cost V 6 bases and J 1 base, with 19 bases left between them. In germline, CDR1 is DFQATT, CDR2 SNEGSKA (reference sequence). The CDR3 loop spans 16 amino acids.

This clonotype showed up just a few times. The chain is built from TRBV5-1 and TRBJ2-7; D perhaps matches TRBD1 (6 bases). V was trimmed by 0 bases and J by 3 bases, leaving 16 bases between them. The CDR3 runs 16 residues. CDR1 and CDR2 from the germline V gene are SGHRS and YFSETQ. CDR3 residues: CASSLAGADVNYEQYF. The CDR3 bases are TGCGCCAGCAGCTTGGCAGGGGCTGATGTGAACTACGAGCAGTACTTC.

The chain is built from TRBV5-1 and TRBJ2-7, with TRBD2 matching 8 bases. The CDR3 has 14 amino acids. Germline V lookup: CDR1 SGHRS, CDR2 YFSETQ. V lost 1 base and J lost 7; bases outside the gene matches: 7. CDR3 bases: TGCGCCAGCAGCTTGACTAGCGGCCCCGGGGAGCAGTACTTC. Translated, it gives CASSLTSGPGEQYF.

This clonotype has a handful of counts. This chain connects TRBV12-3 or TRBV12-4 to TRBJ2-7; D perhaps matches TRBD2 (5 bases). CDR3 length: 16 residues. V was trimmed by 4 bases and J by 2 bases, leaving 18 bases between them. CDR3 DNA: TGTGCCAGCAGTTCCCCTTGGACGGGGAGCCCCTACGAGCAGTACTTC. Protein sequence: CASSSPWTGSPYEQYF.

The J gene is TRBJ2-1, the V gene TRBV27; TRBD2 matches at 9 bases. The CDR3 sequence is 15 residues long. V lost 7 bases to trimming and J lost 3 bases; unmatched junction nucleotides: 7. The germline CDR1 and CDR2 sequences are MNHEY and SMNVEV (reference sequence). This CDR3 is CASTPGLAFYNEQFF. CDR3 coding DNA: TGTGCCAGCACCCCGGGACTAGCCTTCTACAATGAGCAGTTCTTC.

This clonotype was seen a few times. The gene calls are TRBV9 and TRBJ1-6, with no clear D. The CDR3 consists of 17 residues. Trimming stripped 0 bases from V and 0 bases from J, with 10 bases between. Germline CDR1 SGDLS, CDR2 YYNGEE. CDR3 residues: CASSVDRDSSYNSPLHF. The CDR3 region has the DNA TGTGCCAGCAGCGTAGATCGGGATAGCTCCTATAATTCACCCCTCCACTTT.

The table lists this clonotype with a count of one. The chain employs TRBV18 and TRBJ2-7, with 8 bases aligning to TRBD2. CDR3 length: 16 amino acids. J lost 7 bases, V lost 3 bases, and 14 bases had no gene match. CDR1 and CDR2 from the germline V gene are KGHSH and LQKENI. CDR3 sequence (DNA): TGTGCCAGCTCACCTGGTGGAGAGCGGGAGTTTCAAGAGCAGTACTTC. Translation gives CASSPGGEREFQEQYF.